This TCR beta chain came from a study of blood T cells in healthy people across ages. Study results and caveats: The donors' CMV status was not determined, possibly confounding changes in expanded clonotypes. Diversity estimates from one million T cells were considered underestimates.

The second PCR ran about 7 to 12 cycles with a sample-barcoded 5' primer and J-beta primers. TCRdb independently ran MiXCR on the 5' RACE reads; one entry per CDR3 protein. The profile covers 1.5 million to 1.9 million distinct CDR3 sequences, with approximately 43% appearing a single time and around 4% taken by the ten largest. Turning to this clonotype: Its antigen remains unidentified.

This CDR3 has 14 residues. With 6 bases removed from V and 10 bases from J, the gap between germline ends came to 21 bases. CDR1 MNHEY and CDR2 SVGEGT come from the germline V gene. The source is a woman younger than 35 in good health. The V and J genes are TRBV6-2 or TRBV6-3 and TRBJ1-1; D is undetermined. Sequencing was carried out using blood. CDR3 DNA: TGTGCCAGCAGCGCTGATGTCTCGACGTTGCGAGCTTTCTTT. Translation: CASSADVSTLRAFF.